The rows below give T cell receptor beta chains drawn from one sample of a study of beta chain features in type 1 diabetes. Some clones are missing from TCRdb's copy, which holds only in-frame ones; the method was immunoSEQ multiplex PCR. The data show roughly 260,000 clones, approximately 11% seen once. Sequencing used naive CD4+ T cells from blood. Source of these receptors: a man aged 25 to 40 with type 1 diabetes. CDR3s include the opening cysteine and the closing phenylalanine or tryptophan. D genes are given only for firm matches. Expanded clones get a size class; other rows say once, few or many, or leave the size out.

J: TRBJ2-3; size: few; D: TRBD1; V: TRBV9; DNA: TGTGCCAGCAGCGCAGGACAGGGTGGATCAGATACGCAGTATTTT; CDR3: CASSAGQGGSDTQYF
J: TRBJ2-1; size: few; D: TRBD2; V: TRBV7-2; DNA: TGTGCCAGCAGCTCCCTCTCCCTTTCTAGCGGACTCAATGAGCAGTTCTTC; CDR3: CASSSLSLSSGLNEQFF
J: TRBJ1-5; size: few; D: NA; V: TRBV10-3; DNA: TGTGCCATCAGCGAGACCCCATCCTACGGGAATCAGCCCCAGCATTTT; CDR3: CAISETPSYGNQPQHF
J: TRBJ2-3; size: NA; D: NA; V: TRBV9; DNA: TGTGCCAGCAGCGCTACAGATACGCAGTATTTT; CDR3: CASSATDTQYF
J: TRBJ2-3; size: few; D: TRBD2; V: TRBV7-2; DNA: TGTGCCAGCAGATTCGGGACTAGCGGGGGCACAGATACGCAGTATTTT; CDR3: CASRFGTSGGTDTQYF
J: TRBJ2-7; size: few; D: NA; V: TRBV9; DNA: TGTGCCAGCAGCGCTACAGGGCGCCCCTACGAGCAGTACTTC; CDR3: CASSATGRPYEQYF
J: TRBJ1-1; size: NA; D: NA; V: TRBV5-1; DNA: TGCGCCAGCAGCACCGGGACACTCAACACTGAAGCTTTCTTT; CDR3: CASSTGTLNTEAFF
J: TRBJ2-1; size: NA; D: TRBD1; V: TRBV7-3; DNA: TGTGCCAGCAGCTCCGGGACAGGGACTCGTGAGCAGTTCTTC; CDR3: CASSSGTGTREQFF
J: TRBJ2-2; size: NA; D: TRBD2; V: TRBV9; DNA: TGTGCCAGCAGCCCCCGGACTAGCGGTCACACCGGGGAGCTGTTTTTT; CDR3: CASSPRTSGHTGELFF
J: TRBJ2-3; size: NA; D: NA; V: TRBV7-9; DNA: TGTGCCAGCAGCTTTGAAACTACAGATACGCAGTATTTT; CDR3: CASSFETTDTQYF
J: TRBJ1-2; size: few; D: TRBD1; V: TRBV7-9; DNA: TGTGCCAGCAGCTTAGAGGGGGCCTATGGCTACACCTTC; CDR3: CASSLEGAYGYTF
J: TRBJ2-3; size: few; D: NA; V: TRBV7-9; DNA: TGTGCCAGCAGCTCCTCTGGGGGCCGAAGCACAGATACGCAGTATTTT; CDR3: CASSSSGGRSTDTQYF
J: TRBJ2-5; size: few; D: TRBD2; V: TRBV4-3; DNA: TGCGCCAGCAGCCTACTAGCGTCAGAGACCCAGTACTTC; CDR3: CASSLLASETQYF
J: TRBJ1-6; size: few; D: TRBD1; V: TRBV5-1; DNA: TGCGCCAGCAGCTTGACCGGACAGGGGACGGGTAATTCACCCCTCCACTTT; CDR3: CASSLTGQGTGNSPLHF
J: TRBJ1-1; size: few; D: TRBD1; V: TRBV29-1; DNA: TGCAGCGTTGGAACAGGGGGACGGACTGAAGCTTTCTTT; CDR3: CSVGTGGRTEAFF
J: TRBJ2-7; size: NA; D: TRBD1; V: TRBV7-8; DNA: TGTGCCAGCAGCTTATCAGTCAGGGGGAACGAGCAGTACTTC; CDR3: CASSLSVRGNEQYF
J: TRBJ2-3; size: few; D: TRBD1; V: TRBV7-2; DNA: TGTGCCAGCAGGGGGACAGCGAGGGGGTATACGCAGTATTTT; CDR3: CASRGTARGYTQYF
J: TRBJ1-5; size: few; D: TRBD1; V: TRBV2; DNA: TGTGCCAGCAGTGATAAGGACAGGGTCCAGCCCCAGCATTTT; CDR3: CASSDKDRVQPQHF
J: TRBJ2-1; size: few; D: NA; V: TRBV18; DNA: TGTGCCAGCTCACCACCGGGCTCGACGTACAATGAGCAGTTCTTC; CDR3: CASSPPGSTYNEQFF
J: TRBJ1-6; size: NA; D: NA; V: TRBV18; DNA: TGTGCCAGCTCGGGGCAGCCGGAGAATTCACCCCTCCACTTT; CDR3: CASSGQPENSPLHF
J: TRBJ2-7; size: few; D: NA; V: TRBV12-5; DNA: TGTGCTAGTGGTTTGCAAGCTAGCTCCTACGAGCAGTACTTC; CDR3: CASGLQASSYEQYF
J: TRBJ1-2; size: NA; D: TRBD1; V: TRBV15; DNA: TGTGCCACCAGCAGGGACAGGCACTATGGCTACACCTTC; CDR3: CATSRDRHYGYTF
J: TRBJ2-5; size: NA; D: TRBD2; V: TRBV18; DNA: TGTGCCAGCTCACCACGGGCTAGCGGAGTACAAGAGACCCAGTACTTC; CDR3: CASSPRASGVQETQYF
J: TRBJ2-3; size: NA; D: NA; V: TRBV7-2; DNA: TGTGCCAGCAGCTTAGGTTCGGGAAATACGCAGTATTTT; CDR3: CASSLGSGNTQYF
J: TRBJ2-5; size: NA; D: NA; V: TRBV25-1; DNA: TGTGCCAGCAGTGGGGACACTCAAGAGACCCAGTACTTC; CDR3: CASSGDTQETQYF
J: TRBJ2-7; size: few; D: TRBD1; V: TRBV5-4; DNA: TGTGCCAGCAGCTTAAAACAGGGGGCGTACGAGCAGTACTTC; CDR3: CASSLKQGAYEQYF
J: TRBJ2-7; size: NA; D: NA; V: TRBV5-1; DNA: TGCGCCAGCGGACCCGGGACTGGCGTGTACGAGCAGTACTTC; CDR3: CASGPGTGVYEQYF
J: TRBJ1-4; size: NA; D: NA; V: TRBV30; DNA: TGTGCCTGGAGTCCCCTGGCGGGGGCTAATGAAAAACTGTTTTTT; CDR3: CAWSPLAGANEKLFF
J: TRBJ2-7; size: NA; D: TRBD1; V: TRBV10-3; DNA: TGTGCCATCAGTTCGACAGGGGGAGAGCAGTACTTC; CDR3: CAISSTGGEQYF
J: TRBJ2-1; size: NA; D: NA; V: TRBV7-2; DNA: TGTGCCAGCAGCTTAGATGGCAGCTACAATGAGCAGTTCTTC; CDR3: CASSLDGSYNEQFF
J: TRBJ2-7; size: few; D: TRBD1; V: TRBV4-1; DNA: TGCGCCAGCAGCCAATATGGGACAGGGGACCCCTACGAGCAGTACTTC; CDR3: CASSQYGTGDPYEQYF
J: TRBJ1-1; size: NA; D: NA; V: TRBV6-5; DNA: TGTGCCAGCAGTTACTCTCGATGGGGGCTCGACACTGAAGCTTTCTTT; CDR3: CASSYSRWGLDTEAFF
J: TRBJ1-1; size: few; D: NA; V: TRBV13; DNA: TGTGCCAGCAGCGCGGGCGGCTCCTTCATGAACACTGAAGCTTTCTTT; CDR3: CASSAGGSFMNTEAFF
J: TRBJ2-3; size: NA; D: NA; V: TRBV5-4; DNA: TGTGCCAGCAGTCAGGACTCCGATACGCAGTATTTT; CDR3: CASSQDSDTQYF
J: TRBJ2-7; size: NA; D: NA; V: TRBV18; DNA: TGTGCCAGCTCACCACTACAGGATAGCTACGAGCAGTACTTC; CDR3: CASSPLQDSYEQYF
J: TRBJ2-5; size: NA; D: TRBD1; V: TRBV18; DNA: TGTGCCAGCTCACCAAGACAGGGGTCCCACCAAGAGACCCAGTACTTC; CDR3: CASSPRQGSHQETQYF
J: TRBJ2-1; size: NA; D: TRBD1; V: TRBV19; DNA: TGTGCCAGTAGTATCGGGACAGGTGTTACCTACAATGAGCAGTTCTTC; CDR3: CASSIGTGVTYNEQFF
J: TRBJ2-5; size: NA; D: NA; V: TRBV30; DNA: TGTGCCTGGAGTGTAGCAGAGACCCAGTACTTC; CDR3: CAWSVAETQYF
J: TRBJ2-5; size: NA; D: TRBD1; V: TRBV5-1; DNA: TGCGCCAGCAGCTTTGGGACAGGGGAGGGTCAAGAGACCCAGTACTTC; CDR3: CASSFGTGEGQETQYF
J: TRBJ1-5; size: NA; D: TRBD1; V: TRBV6-5; DNA: TGTGCCAGCAGTGATCAGGGGGCAGGTCAGCCCCAGCATTTT; CDR3: CASSDQGAGQPQHF
J: TRBJ2-1; size: few; D: TRBD1; V: TRBV7-9; DNA: TGTGCCAGCAGCCCCCCTGTTTGGGACAGGGGAGTCCATGAGCAGTTCTTC; CDR3: CASSPPVWDRGVHEQFF
J: TRBJ2-3; size: few; D: NA; V: TRBV5-1; DNA: TGCGCCAGCAGCCCGGCCGACATAGTCACAGATACGCAGTATTTT; CDR3: CASSPADIVTDTQYF
J: TRBJ2-5; size: few; D: NA; V: TRBV7-8; DNA: TGTGCCAGCAGAAGAGTACTGAGGGAGACCCAGTACTTC; CDR3: CASRRVLRETQYF
J: TRBJ1-1; size: NA; D: NA; V: TRBV9; DNA: TGTGCCAGCAGCGTAGTCCAGGGTCACAAGAATTTT; CDR3: CASSVVQGHKNF
J: TRBJ2-5; size: few; D: NA; V: TRBV4-3; DNA: TGCGCCAGCAGCCAAGATCTTAGGGGTACAGAGACCCAGTACTTC; CDR3: CASSQDLRGTETQYF
J: TRBJ2-7; size: NA; D: NA; V: TRBV5-4; DNA: TGTGCCAGCAGCTTGCCGGGGGTGTCACACGAGCAGTACTTC; CDR3: CASSLPGVSHEQYF